This TCR beta chain was found in a study of PD-1 blockade in classical Hodgkin lymphoma (dated by TCRdb to about 2020). Regarding the complete study: Nivolumab dosing was 3 mg/kg intravenously every 2 weeks, continuing until either disease progression or unacceptable toxicity. A peripheral blood immune signature of response to PD-1 blockade in classical Hodgkin lymphoma was defined using TCR beta sequencing and CyTOF. Broader findings and caveats from the paper: The study was restricted to a single clinical trial cohort, and the causes of repertoire differences, possibly disease activity or prior therapy, were left undefined. Patients starting nivolumab less than 1 year after ASCT had lower diversity and were excluded from later analyses to avoid confounding by immune reconstitution. Baseline diversity similar to that of newly diagnosed patients was observed in trial patients achieving complete response, whereas significantly lower diversity was observed in partial responders and progressors. Baseline TCR diversity was reported to be lower in newly diagnosed patients than in healthy donors, and even lower in relapsed/refractory patients. CD4+ but not CD8+ TCR diversity rose significantly by C4D1 (p=0.0027 vs p=0.16), most apparent in complete responders (p=0.02).

Spanning cysteine to phenylalanine, the CDR3 consists of 17 amino acids. Kept here is only the CDR3 DNA, which spans 51 bases and is read in frame from base 1. CDR1 and CDR2 are drawn from the germline V gene (reference sequence): LNHDA, SQIVND. V is clipped by 4 bases and J by 1 base, and the sequence between their germline boundaries is 18 bases long. The Qiagen DNeasy kit was used to extract genomic DNA from unsorted PBMCs and from the negatively selected CD4+ and CD8+ fractions. TCR beta CDR3 regions were amplified by immunoSEQ multiplex PCR using primers annealing to V and J segments. A synthetic immune receptor repertoire was used to minimize amplification bias, and remaining bias was computationally removed after sequencing. Regarding the original processing steps: Repertoire diversity was quantified as the Shannon entropy index using custom Python scripts. The unsorted, CD4+ and CD8+ repertoires were each analyzed separately, with the exception of combined analyses, where CD4+ and CD8+ sequences were merged in silico. Clonal expansion was defined as a frequency increase of at least 2-fold after treatment compared with C1D1, and clones undetected at baseline were assigned a pseudocount of 0.5. Clones with 0 or 1 copy at C1D1 were defined as singleton clones, while clones with 2 or more copies were defined as non-singleton clones. Clones expanded in unsorted samples were assigned a CD4+, CD8+ or unknown annotation through matching of protein sequences in sorted samples from the same patient. Wilcoxon tests on paired samples were used to test diversity changes from C1D1 to C4D1. Entries here come from immuneACCESS through TCRdb and include only in-frame sequences with V and J called. Some clones fail to appear in such tables; in the studies checked, an unresolved V gene covers under half of the shortfall, and the cause of the remainder is unknown. The V and J calls and the clone size are those of that table, but D and trimming were determined from the DNA. Present in this sample are just under 30,000 clones, about two thirds of which were seen just once. The ten most abundant clones make up about 4% of the sample.

The time point label for this specimen denotes: cycle 2 day 1 (C2D1) of nivolumab. Every trial patient had relapsed after autologous stem cell transplantation, and cohorts A, B and C differed in prior brentuximab vedotin exposure. The trial cohort included roughly 60 patients with relapsed/refractory classical Hodgkin lymphoma, and each patient had a best overall response of complete response, partial response or progressive disease. Trial patients were treated with single-agent nivolumab in the multi-cohort phase II CheckMate 205 trial. An independent review committee assessed best overall response using the 2007 International Working Group response criteria. Trial PBMCs were obtained immediately prior to nivolumab initiation (C1D1) and on therapy at cycle 2 day 1 and cycle 4 day 1. After peripheral blood was drawn into 8 mL Vacutainer Cell Preparation Tubes, PBMCs were isolated by centrifugation and then cryopreserved.

In regard to this clone: Its antigen is unknown. The input lacks base qualities; no much larger clone sits a single base away.

The input for sequencing was peripheral blood mononuclear cells (PBMCs), taken before the second cycle of nivolumab. This chain joins TRBV19 to TRBJ2-3; TRBD1 could be the D gene, as 5 bases match. The sequence was obtained from a human donor with classical Hodgkin lymphoma. In nucleotides, the sequence is TGTGCCAGTAGTAATTGGGTTCTAGGGGTCGGCACAGATACGCAGTATTTT. Its translation is CASSNWVLGVGTDTQYF.